These 24 T cell receptor beta chains share one sample of origin, sequenced in a study of T cells in Graves' hyperthyroidism and ophthalmopathy. There were TCR beta CDR3 regions amplified from RNA transcripts. The study used the HTBI primer set for a first-round RT-PCR of the TCR CDR3. TCRdb independently ran MiXCR on the multiplex PCR reads; one entry per CDR3 protein. Of fewer than 400,000 distinct CDR3 sequences in the sample, around a quarter were seen once. The sample taken for sequencing was blood. The receptors stem from a man in his fifties with Graves' hyperthyroidism.

This clonotype has a count of ten or more. The CDR3 nucleotides read TGTGCCAGCAGTGCTAGCAATGAGCAGTTCTTC. Protein product: CASSASNEQFF. The V call is TRBV2, the J call TRBJ2-1; D remains unclear. CDR1 and CDR2 (germline): SNHLY, FYNNEI. The CDR3 consists of 11 residues. V shed 4 bases and J shed 6 bases, with 4 bases lying between them.

Many counts were recorded for this clonotype. This chain connects TRBV20-1 to TRBJ1-1; maybe TRBD1 (6 bases). The CDR3 spans 13 residues. Looked up from germline, CDR1 is DFQATT and CDR2 is SNEGSKA (reference sequence). Trimming removed 3 bases from V and 5 bases from J, with 13 bases in between. The CDR3 DNA reads as TGCAGTGCTAGGCCCTATCAGGGGACTGAAGCTTTCTTT. Translation: CSARPYQGTEAFF.

This chain uses TRBV27 with TRBJ2-5, with D uncertain. The V end was cut by 5 bases, the J end by 3 bases, with 7 bases between. The CDR3 covers 12 residues. Germline V gene data show CDR1 as MNHEY and CDR2 as SMNVEV (reference sequence). The CDR3 reads CASSDIEETQYF. CDR3 DNA: TGTGCCAGCAGTGACATTGAAGAGACCCAGTACTTC.

This clonotype was counted a few times. The chain combines TRBV5-1 with TRBJ2-7; D possibly corresponds to TRBD1 (5 bases). The V gene's germline CDR1 is SGHRS and CDR2 YFSETQ. V shed 0 bases and J shed 2 bases, with 9 bases lying between them. The CDR3 spans 14 residues. In DNA, the CDR3 is TGCGCCAGCAGCTTGGAAGGACACACCTACGAGCAGTACTTC. Translating gives CASSLEGHTYEQYF.

Details on this clonotype: Relative to the germline gene, one junction end is altered; a read error may explain this. The rearrangement joins TRBV7-2 to TRBJ2-1; D is unclear. CDR3 length equals 12 residues. The germline V gene has CDR1 SGHTA and CDR2 FQGNSA. Here the CDR3 DNA reads TGCGCCAGCAGCCCCCCTTCCAATGAGCAGTTCTTC. This translates into CASSPPSNEQFF.

This clonotype came up many times. The chain combines TRBV2 with TRBJ2-7; 10 positions agree with TRBD2. The CDR3 length is 15 residues. Trimming at V came to 3 bases and at J to 4 bases, leaving 6 bases not matched to a gene. The germline V gene encodes CDR1 SNHLY and CDR2 FYNNEI. The DNA of the CDR3 is TGTGCCAGCAGTGATTGGACTAGCGGCGAATACGAGCAGTACTTC. Its protein product is CASSDWTSGEYEQYF.

V is TRBV20-1 and J is TRBJ1-2; a weak D match, TRBD1 (5 bases). Germline loops: CDR1 DFQATT, CDR2 SNEGSKA (reference sequence). This CDR3 has 15 amino acids. Trimming removed 5 bases at V and 6 bases at J, with 22 bases between. DNA of the CDR3: TGCAGTGCTGAAAAGATCTTTGGGGACCTAAATGGCTACACCTTC. Protein: CSAEKIFGDLNGYTF.

V and J are TRBV30 and TRBJ2-7; 7 bases fit TRBD1. After removal of 3 bases from V and 6 bases from J, the junction contained 5 bases not matched to a gene. Germline CDR1 reads GTSNPN; CDR2 reads SVGIG (reference sequence). This CDR3 has 12 residues. CDR3 DNA: TGTGCCTGGAGCCCAGGGACAGCCGAGCAGTACTTC. Translated, it gives CAWSPGTAEQYF.

This clonotype showed up just once. V and J are TRBV7-3 and TRBJ2-1; 7 bases fit TRBD2. The CDR3 spans 14 residues. The germline V gene encodes CDR1 SGHTA and CDR2 FQGTGA. The V gene end was trimmed by 5 bases and the J gene end by 9 bases; junction bases not matched to a gene: 10. DNA for the CDR3: TGTGCCAGCAGCCCAGAGACTAGCTTCCGTGAGCAGTTCTTC. Translated, it gives CASSPETSFREQFF.

The chain employs TRBV5-1 and TRBJ2-7, with TRBD2 identical over 7 bases. The germline V gene has CDR1 SGHRS and CDR2 YFSETQ. The CDR3 length is 14 residues. J lost 7 bases, V lost 0 bases, and 7 bases had no gene match. CDR3 protein: CASSLGAGTGEQYF. The CDR3 DNA reads TGCGCCAGCAGCTTGGGAGCGGGAACCGGGGAGCAGTACTTC. The variable domain in full, completed from reference TRBV5-1 and TRBJ2-7, reads KAGVTQTPRYLIKTRGQQVTLSCSPISGHRSVSWYQQTPGQGLQFLFEYFSETQRNKGNFPGRFSGRQFSNSRSEMNVSTLELGDSALYLCASSLGAGTGEQYFGPGTRLTVT.

This clonotype was found many times. The V call is TRBV5-1, the J call TRBJ2-7; 7 positions match TRBD1. The V gene's germline CDR1 is SGHRS and CDR2 YFSETQ. The CDR3 runs to 14 residues. V gave up 0 bases and J gave up 5 bases; unmatched junction bases: 5. CDR3 coding DNA: TGCGCCAGCAGCTTGGGTTCAGGGGGAAACGAGCAGTACTTC. Encoded protein: CASSLGSGGNEQYF.

This clonotype was seen at least ten times. This chain uses TRBV7-2 with TRBJ2-7; possibly TRBD1 for D (5 bases). This CDR3 region has 15 residues. The germline V and J ends were trimmed by 1 base and 3 bases, with 13 bases remaining between them. Germline-derived CDR1 and CDR2 are SGHTA and FQGNSA. CDR3 in DNA: TGTGCCAGCAGCTTAGTGTGGCAGGGCAACTACGAGCAGTACTTC. Translated, it gives CASSLVWQGNYEQYF.

The genes are TRBV19 and TRBJ1-1; tentatively, D is TRBD1 (6 bases). Germline V lookup: CDR1 LNHDA, CDR2 SQIVND (reference sequence). The CDR3 has 20 residues. The V end lost 3 bases, the J end lost 0 bases, and 26 bases lay between the germline ends. CDR3 residues: CASSMPLGQRDGEMNTEAFF. CDR3 nucleotide sequence: TGTGCCAGTAGTATGCCCCTTGGACAGCGGGATGGGGAAATGAACACTGAAGCTTTCTTT.

This chain uses TRBV11-1 with TRBJ1-2, with 8 bases lining up with TRBD1. The CDR3 spans 14 residues. V shed 5 bases, J shed 8 bases, and the junction held 10 bases outside the gene matches. In germline, CDR1 is SGHAT, CDR2 FQDESV (reference sequence). CDR3 loop: CASSLRQGPGGYTF. In nucleotides, the CDR3 is TGTGCCAGCAGCCTCCGACAGGGGCCGGGAGGCTACACCTTC.

This chain connects TRBV13 to TRBJ1-4; D is unresolved. Trimming shortened V by 3 bases and J by 7 bases, and 12 bases separated the two germline ends. The length of the CDR3 is 14 residues. Germline V gives CDR1 PRHDT, CDR2 FYEKMQ (reference sequence). The CDR3 sequence is CASSFQEFGEKLFF. In DNA, the CDR3 is TGTGCCAGCAGCTTTCAAGAATTTGGTGAAAAACTGTTTTTT.

This clonotype was seen at least ten times. The rearrangement uses TRBV11-3 and TRBJ2-7; 7 positions agree with TRBD2. Trimming cost V 0 bases and J 3 bases; bases outside gene matches: 5. Germline assignment: CDR1 SGHNT and CDR2 YENEEA. The CDR3 has 15 amino acids. The CDR3: CASSLDGRAVYEQYF. The CDR3 DNA reads TGTGCCAGCAGCTTAGATGGGAGGGCTGTCTACGAGCAGTACTTC.

V is TRBV10-3 and J is TRBJ1-1, with no clear D. Looked up from germline, CDR1 is ENHRY and CDR2 is SYGVKD. V was clipped by 2 bases and J by 2 bases, with 3 bases between them. This CDR3 region has 12 residues. The CDR3 protein is CAISEKNTEAFF. The CDR3 coding sequence is TGTGCCATCAGTGAGAAAAACACTGAAGCTTTCTTT.

This clonotype came up many times. This chain links TRBV6-2 or TRBV6-3 with TRBJ2-2; no definite D call. The V gene lost 3 bases and the J gene lost 0 bases, with 11 bases spanning the gap. Germline V CDR1 and CDR2: MNHEY, SVGEGT. The CDR3 is made up of 16 amino acids. CDR3 bases: TGTGCCAGCAGTTATCTTGGGGTCGCGAACACCGGGGAGCTGTTTTTT. Amino acid sequence: CASSYLGVANTGELFF.

This clonotype was found a few times. The chain combines TRBV12-3 or TRBV12-4 with TRBJ2-2; no reliable D call. This CDR3 has 12 amino acids. V was cut by 8 bases and J by 9 bases, with 13 bases left in between. CDR3 loop: CASSDPVRELFF. Written as DNA, the CDR3 is TGTGCCAGCTCCGACCCCGTGAGGGAGCTGTTTTTT.

J is TRBJ2-1 and V is TRBV5-6; 11 bases are shared with TRBD2. Germline trimming cut 0 bases from V and 6 bases from J; bases unmatched to any gene: 5. There are 16 residues in the CDR3. The germline V gene encodes CDR1 SGHDT and CDR2 YYEEEE. CDR3 sequence reads: CASSLGTSGRINEQFF. The CDR3 DNA is TGTGCCAGCAGCTTGGGTACTAGCGGGAGAATCAATGAGCAGTTCTTC.

This chain joins TRBV10-2 and TRBJ2-5, with TRBD1 as a possible D gene (6 bases). The CDR3 spans 13 residues. V was cut by 10 bases and J by 9 bases, with 21 bases left in between. Germline lookup yields CDR1 WSHSY and CDR2 SAAADI. Here the CDR3 DNA reads TGCGCCACCGCACAGGGTCCTCTCAGGGCCCAGTACTTC. It encodes CATAQGPLRAQYF.

This clonotype was observed at least ten times. The V and J genes are TRBV5-1 and TRBJ2-7; D uncertain. The CDR3 consists of 16 residues. Looked up from germline, CDR1 is SGHRS and CDR2 is YFSETQ. Trimming pared 1 base from V and 1 base from J, leaving 15 bases between. The chain's CDR3 is CASSLSLVASSYEQYF. The CDR3 nucleotides read TGCGCCAGCAGCTTGTCCTTGGTGGCTAGTTCCTACGAGCAGTACTTC.

CDR3 in amino acids: CATSDPTGTGEKLFF. The DNA of the CDR3 is TGTGCCACCAGTGACCCGACAGGGACAGGAGAAAAACTGTTTTTT. The rearrangement links TRBV24-1 to TRBJ1-4; 8 bases align to TRBD1. Germline lookup yields CDR1 KGHDR and CDR2 SFDVKD. The V segment lost 4 bases and the J segment 8 bases; nucleotides outside the gene matches: 8. The CDR3 runs to 15 residues.

This clonotype was detected ten times or more. The CDR3 DNA is TGTGCCAGCAGCTCGGGACAGGGGGCTGTGGAGACCCAGTACTTC. It codes for CASSSGQGAVETQYF. This chain connects TRBV5-5 to TRBJ2-5; 12 nucleotides match TRBD1. Germline CDR1 reads SGHKS; CDR2 reads YYEKEE (reference sequence). This CDR3 has 15 amino acids. V was clipped by 3 bases and J by 5 bases; unmatched bases: 5. Drawing the rest from reference TRBV5-5 and TRBJ2-5, the complete variable domain is DAGVTQSPTHLIKTRGQQVTLRCSPISGHKSVSWYQQVLGQGPQFIFQYYEKEERGRGNFPDRFSARQFPNYSSELNVNALLLGDSALYLCASSSGQGAVETQYFGPGTRLLVL.